The entry that follows covers one TCR beta chain sequence. The data originate from a study of control samples from healthy donors and cancer patients. This CDR3 region has 18 residues. CDR1 and CDR2 (germline): LGHDT, YNNKEL (reference sequence). V shed 0 bases and J 1 base; nucleotides not matched to a gene: 10. Here immunoSEQ multiplex PCR was the method, and the copy in TCRdb shows in-frame clones only, minus some. Of about 410,000 clones listed, over 75% are singletons. The chain joins TRBV3-1 (or the pseudogene TRBV3-2) to TRBJ1-2; 8 bases are a match to TRBD1. The clonotype comes from a man aged 35-49 years with head and neck cancer. The sample consisted of PBMCs. CDR3 residues: CASSQDPGQVILNYGYTF. In nucleotides, the CDR3 is TGTGCCAGCAGCCAAGATCCGGGACAGGTTATCCTTAACTATGGCTACACCTTC.